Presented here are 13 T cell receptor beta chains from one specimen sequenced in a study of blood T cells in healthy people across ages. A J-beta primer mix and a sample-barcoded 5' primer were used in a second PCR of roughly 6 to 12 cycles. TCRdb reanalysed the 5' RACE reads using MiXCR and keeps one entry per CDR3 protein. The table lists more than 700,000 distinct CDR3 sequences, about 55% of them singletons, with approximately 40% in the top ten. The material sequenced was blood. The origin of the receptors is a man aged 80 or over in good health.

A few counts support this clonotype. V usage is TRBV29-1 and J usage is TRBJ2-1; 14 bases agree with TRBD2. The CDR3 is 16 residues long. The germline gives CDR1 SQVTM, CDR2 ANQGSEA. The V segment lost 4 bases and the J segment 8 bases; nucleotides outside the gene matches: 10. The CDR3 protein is CSVAGTSGRGTDEQFF. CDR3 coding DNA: TGCAGCGTTGCTGGGACTAGCGGGAGAGGTACGGATGAGCAGTTCTTC.

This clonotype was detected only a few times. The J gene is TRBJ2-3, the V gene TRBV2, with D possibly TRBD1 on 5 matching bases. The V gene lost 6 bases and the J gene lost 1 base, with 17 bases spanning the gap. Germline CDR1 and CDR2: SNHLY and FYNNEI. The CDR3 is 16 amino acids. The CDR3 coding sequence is TGTGCCAGCAGGGACACGCAGGGTTTCGGCACAGATACGCAGTATTTT. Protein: CASRDTQGFGTDTQYF.

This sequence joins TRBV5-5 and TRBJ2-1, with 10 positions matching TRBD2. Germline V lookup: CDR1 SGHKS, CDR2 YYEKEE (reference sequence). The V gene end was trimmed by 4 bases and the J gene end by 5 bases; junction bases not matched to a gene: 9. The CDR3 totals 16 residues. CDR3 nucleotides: TGTGCCAGCAGCCGCTGGGCACTAGCGGGAAACAATGAGCAGTTCTTC. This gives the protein CASSRWALAGNNEQFF.

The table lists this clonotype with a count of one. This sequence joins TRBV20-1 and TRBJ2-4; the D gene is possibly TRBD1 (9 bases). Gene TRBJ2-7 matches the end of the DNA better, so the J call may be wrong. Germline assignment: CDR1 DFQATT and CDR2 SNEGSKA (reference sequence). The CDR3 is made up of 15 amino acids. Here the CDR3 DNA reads TGCAGTGCAAGCGGGGGACAGGGTTTTTTCTACGAGCAGTACTTC. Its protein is CSASGGQGFFYEQYF.

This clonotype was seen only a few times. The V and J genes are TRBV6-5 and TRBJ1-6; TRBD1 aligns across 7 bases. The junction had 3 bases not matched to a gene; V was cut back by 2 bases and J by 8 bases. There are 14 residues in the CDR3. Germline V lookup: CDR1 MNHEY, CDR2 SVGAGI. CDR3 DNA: TGTGCCAGCAGTTACGCAACAGGGGATTCACCCCTCCACTTT. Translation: CASSYATGDSPLHF.

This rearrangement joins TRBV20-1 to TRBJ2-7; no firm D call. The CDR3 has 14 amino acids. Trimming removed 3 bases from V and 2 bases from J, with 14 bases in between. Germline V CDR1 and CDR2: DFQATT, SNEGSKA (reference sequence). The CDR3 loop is CSASMRTRPYEQYF. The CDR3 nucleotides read TGCAGTGCTAGTATGCGGACCAGGCCCTACGAGCAGTACTTC.

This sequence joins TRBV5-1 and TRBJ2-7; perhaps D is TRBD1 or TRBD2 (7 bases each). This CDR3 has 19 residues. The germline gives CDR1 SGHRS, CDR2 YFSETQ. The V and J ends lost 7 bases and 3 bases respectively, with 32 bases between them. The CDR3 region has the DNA TGCGCCAGCCGCCCGTGGACAGGTGGACGGGGGGCGCCTATCTACGAGCAGTACTTC. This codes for CASRPWTGGRGAPIYEQYF.

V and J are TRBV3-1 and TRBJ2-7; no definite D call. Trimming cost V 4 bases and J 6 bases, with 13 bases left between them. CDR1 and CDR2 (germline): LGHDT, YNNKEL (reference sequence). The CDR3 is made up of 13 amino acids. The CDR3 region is CASSLAPLGEQYF. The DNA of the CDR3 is TGTGCCAGCAGCCTCGCCCCCCTTGGCGAGCAGTACTTC.

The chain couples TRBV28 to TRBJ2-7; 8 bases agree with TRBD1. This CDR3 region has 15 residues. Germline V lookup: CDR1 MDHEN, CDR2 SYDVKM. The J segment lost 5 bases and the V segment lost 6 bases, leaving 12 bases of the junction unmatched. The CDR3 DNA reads TGTGCCAGCAGCCCCTATCGACAGGGGACCCACGAGCAGTACTTC. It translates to CASSPYRQGTHEQYF.

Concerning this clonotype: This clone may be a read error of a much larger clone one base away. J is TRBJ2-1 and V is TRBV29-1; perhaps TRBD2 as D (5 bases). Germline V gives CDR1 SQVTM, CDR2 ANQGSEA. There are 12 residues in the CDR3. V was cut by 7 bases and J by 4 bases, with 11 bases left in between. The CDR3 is CSGPGRYNEQFF. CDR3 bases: TGCAGCGGCCCTGGGAGATACAATGAGCAGTTCTTC.

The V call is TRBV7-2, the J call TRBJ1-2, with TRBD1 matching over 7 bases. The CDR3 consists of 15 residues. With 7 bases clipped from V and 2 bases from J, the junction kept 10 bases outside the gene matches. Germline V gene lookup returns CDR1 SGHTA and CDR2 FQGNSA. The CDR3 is CASTQRTGINYGYTF. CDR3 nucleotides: TGTGCCAGCACTCAACGGACAGGAATCAACTATGGCTACACCTTC.

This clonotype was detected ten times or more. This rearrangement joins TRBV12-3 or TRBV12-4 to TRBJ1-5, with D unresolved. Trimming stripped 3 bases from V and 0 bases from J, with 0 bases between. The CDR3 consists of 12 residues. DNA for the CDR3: TGTGCCAGCAGTTTTAGCAATCAGCCCCAGCATTTT. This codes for CASSFSNQPQHF.

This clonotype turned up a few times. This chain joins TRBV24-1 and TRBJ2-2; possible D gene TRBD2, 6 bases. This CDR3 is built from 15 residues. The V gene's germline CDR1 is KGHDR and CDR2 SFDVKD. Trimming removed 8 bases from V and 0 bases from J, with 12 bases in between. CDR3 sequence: CATTLGGANTGELFF. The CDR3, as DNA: TGTGCCACCACTTTGGGCGGGGCGAACACCGGGGAGCTGTTTTTT.